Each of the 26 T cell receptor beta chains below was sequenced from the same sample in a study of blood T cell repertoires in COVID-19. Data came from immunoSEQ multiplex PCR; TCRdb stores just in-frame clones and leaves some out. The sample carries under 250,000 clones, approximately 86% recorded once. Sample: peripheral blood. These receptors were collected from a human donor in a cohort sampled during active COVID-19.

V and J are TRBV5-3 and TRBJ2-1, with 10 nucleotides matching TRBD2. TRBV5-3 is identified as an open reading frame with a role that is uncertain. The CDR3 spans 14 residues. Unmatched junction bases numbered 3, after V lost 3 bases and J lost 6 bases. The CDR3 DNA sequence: TGTGCCAGAAGCTCTAGCGGGAGAGGCAATGAGCAGTTCTTC. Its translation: CARSSSGRGNEQFF.

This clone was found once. The CDR3, as DNA: TGCAGCGTCAAAGAAGACACCAGTGCTGAGCAGTTCTTC. Translated, it gives CSVKEDTSAEQFF. The chain uses TRBV29-1 and TRBJ2-1; the D is unclear. The CDR3 consists of 13 residues. With 6 bases removed from V and 9 bases from J, the gap between germline ends came to 18 bases. Germline CDR1 SQVTM, CDR2 ANQGSEA.

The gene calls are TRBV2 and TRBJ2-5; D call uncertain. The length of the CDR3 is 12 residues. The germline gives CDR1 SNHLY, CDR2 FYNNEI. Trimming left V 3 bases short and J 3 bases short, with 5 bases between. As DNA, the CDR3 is TGTGCCAGCAGTGAGGGCAAAGAGACCCAGTACTTC. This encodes CASSEGKETQYF. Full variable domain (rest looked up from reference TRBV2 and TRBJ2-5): EPEVTQTPSHQVTQMGQEVILRCVPISNHLYFYWYRQILGQKVEFLVSFYNNEISEKSEIFDDQFSVERPDGSNFTLKIRSTKLEDSAMYFCASSEGKETQYFGPGTRLLVL.

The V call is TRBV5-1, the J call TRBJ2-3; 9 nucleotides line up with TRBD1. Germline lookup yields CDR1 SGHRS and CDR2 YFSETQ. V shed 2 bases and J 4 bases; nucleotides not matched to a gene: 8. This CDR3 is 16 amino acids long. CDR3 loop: CASSFPGQGAADTQYF. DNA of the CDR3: TGCGCCAGCAGCTTCCCGGGACAGGGTGCGGCAGATACGCAGTATTTT.

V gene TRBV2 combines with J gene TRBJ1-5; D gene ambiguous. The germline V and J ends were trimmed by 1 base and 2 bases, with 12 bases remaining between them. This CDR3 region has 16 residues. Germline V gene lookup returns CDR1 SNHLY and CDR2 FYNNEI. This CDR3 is CASSEDEGIGNQPQHF. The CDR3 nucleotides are TGTGCCAGCAGTGAAGACGAGGGAATCGGCAATCAGCCCCAGCATTTT.

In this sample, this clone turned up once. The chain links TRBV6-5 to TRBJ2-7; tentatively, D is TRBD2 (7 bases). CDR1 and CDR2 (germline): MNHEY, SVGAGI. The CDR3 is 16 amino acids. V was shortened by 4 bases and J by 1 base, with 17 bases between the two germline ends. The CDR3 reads CASSSNGRDTSYEQYF. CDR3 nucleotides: TGTGCCAGCAGTTCTAATGGGAGGGACACTTCCTACGAGCAGTACTTC.

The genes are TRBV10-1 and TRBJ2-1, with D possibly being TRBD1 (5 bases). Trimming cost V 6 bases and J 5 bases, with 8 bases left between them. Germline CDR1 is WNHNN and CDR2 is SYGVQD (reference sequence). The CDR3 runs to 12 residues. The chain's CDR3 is CASSDRNNEQFF. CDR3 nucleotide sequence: TGCGCCAGCAGCGACAGAAACAATGAGCAGTTCTTC.

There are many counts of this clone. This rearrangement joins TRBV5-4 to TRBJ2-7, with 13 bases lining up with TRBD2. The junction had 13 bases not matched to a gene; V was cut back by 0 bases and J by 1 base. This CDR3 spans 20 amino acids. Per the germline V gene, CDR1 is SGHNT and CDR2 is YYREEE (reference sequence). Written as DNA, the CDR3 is TGTGCCAGCAGCTTGGGTGGCCGATCGCTGACTAGCGGGGGGTCCTACGAGCAGTACTTC. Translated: CASSLGGRSLTSGGSYEQYF.

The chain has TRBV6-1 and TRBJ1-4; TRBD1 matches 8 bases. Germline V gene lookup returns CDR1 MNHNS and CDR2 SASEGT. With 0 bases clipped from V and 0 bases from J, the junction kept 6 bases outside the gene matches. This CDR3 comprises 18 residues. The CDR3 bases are TGTGCCAGCAGTGAAGCGGTTGGGACAGGTTCAACTAATGAAAAACTGTTTTTT. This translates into CASSEAVGTGSTNEKLFF.

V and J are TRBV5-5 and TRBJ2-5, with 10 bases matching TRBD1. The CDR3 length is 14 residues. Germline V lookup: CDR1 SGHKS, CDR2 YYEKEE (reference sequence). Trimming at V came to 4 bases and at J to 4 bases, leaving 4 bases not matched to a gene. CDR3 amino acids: CASSQGTGVETQYF. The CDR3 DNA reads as TGTGCCAGCAGCCAAGGGACAGGGGTAGAGACCCAGTACTTC.

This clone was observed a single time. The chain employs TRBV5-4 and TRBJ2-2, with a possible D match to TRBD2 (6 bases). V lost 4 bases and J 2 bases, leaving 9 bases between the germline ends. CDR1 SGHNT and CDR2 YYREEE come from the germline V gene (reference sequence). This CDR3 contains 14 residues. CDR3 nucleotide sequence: TGTGCCAGCAGCCCGGGGGACAACACCGGGGAGCTGTTTTTT. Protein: CASSPGDNTGELFF.

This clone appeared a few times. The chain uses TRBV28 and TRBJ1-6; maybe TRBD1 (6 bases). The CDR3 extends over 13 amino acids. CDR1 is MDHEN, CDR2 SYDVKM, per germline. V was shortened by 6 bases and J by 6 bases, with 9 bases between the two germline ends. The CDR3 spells CASRQGFNSPLHF. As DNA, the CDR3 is TGTGCCAGCAGGCAGGGGTTTAATTCACCCCTCCACTTT.

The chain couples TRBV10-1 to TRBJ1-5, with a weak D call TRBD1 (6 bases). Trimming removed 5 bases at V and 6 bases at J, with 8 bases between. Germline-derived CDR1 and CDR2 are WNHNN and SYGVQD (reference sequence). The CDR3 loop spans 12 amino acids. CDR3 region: CASSQGTQPQHF. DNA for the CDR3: TGCGCCAGCAGTCAGGGGACTCAGCCCCAGCATTTT.

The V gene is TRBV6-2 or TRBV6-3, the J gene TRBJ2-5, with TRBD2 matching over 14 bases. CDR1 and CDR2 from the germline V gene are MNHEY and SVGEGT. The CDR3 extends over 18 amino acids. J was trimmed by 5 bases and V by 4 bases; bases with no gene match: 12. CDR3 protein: CASSFRLAGGPFGETQYF. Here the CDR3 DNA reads TGTGCCAGCAGTTTTCGACTAGCGGGAGGGCCGTTTGGGGAGACCCAGTACTTC.

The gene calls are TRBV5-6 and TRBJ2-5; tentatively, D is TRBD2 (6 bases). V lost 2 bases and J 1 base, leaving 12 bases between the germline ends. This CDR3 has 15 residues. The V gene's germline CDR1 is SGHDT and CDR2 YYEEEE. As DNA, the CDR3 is TGTGCCAGCAGCTTTCCTCCGGGACTCCAAGAGACCCAGTACTTC. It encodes CASSFPPGLQETQYF.

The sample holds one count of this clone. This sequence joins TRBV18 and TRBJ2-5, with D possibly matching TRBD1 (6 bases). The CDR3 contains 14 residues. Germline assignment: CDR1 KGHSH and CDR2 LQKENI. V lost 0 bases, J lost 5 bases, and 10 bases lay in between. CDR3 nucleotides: TGTGCCAGCTCACCACCGGGACAACGGGAGACCCAGTACTTC. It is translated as CASSPPGQRETQYF. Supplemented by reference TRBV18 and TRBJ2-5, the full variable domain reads NAGVMQNPRHLVRRRGQEARLRCSPMKGHSHVYWYRQLPEEGLKFMVYLQKENIIDESGMPKERFSAEFPKEGPSILRIQQVVRGDSAAYFCASSPPGQRETQYFGPGTRLLVL.

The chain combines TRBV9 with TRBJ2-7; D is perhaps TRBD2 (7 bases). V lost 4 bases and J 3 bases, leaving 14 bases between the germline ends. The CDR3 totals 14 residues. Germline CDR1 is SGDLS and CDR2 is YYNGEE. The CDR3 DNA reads TGTGCCAGCAGCTCTAGGGGGGGTAGCTACGAGCAGTACTTC. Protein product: CASSSRGGSYEQYF.

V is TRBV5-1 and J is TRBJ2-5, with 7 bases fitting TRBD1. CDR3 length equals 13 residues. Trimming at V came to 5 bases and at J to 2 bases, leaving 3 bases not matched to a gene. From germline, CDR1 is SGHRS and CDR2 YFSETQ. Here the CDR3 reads CASSRDSQETQYF. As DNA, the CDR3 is TGCGCCAGCAGTCGGGACAGTCAAGAGACCCAGTACTTC.

CDR3 bases: TGTGCCAGCAGCTTTAGCCTCGGCGGGGGTAGCACAGATACGCAGTATTTT. Protein product: CASSFSLGGGSTDTQYF. J is TRBJ2-3 and V is TRBV7-9; 7 nucleotides agree with TRBD2. The germline V gene encodes CDR1 SEHNR and CDR2 FQNEAQ (reference sequence). The CDR3 loop spans 17 amino acids. V shed 3 bases, J shed 0 bases, and the junction held 9 bases outside the gene matches. The full variable domain, completed using reference TRBV7-9 and TRBJ2-3, is DTGVSQNPRHKITKRGQNVTFRCDPISEHNRLYWYRQTLGQGPEFLTYFQNEAQLEKSRLLSDRFSAERPKGSFSTLEIQRTEQGDSAMYLCASSFSLGGGSTDTQYFGPGTRLTVL.

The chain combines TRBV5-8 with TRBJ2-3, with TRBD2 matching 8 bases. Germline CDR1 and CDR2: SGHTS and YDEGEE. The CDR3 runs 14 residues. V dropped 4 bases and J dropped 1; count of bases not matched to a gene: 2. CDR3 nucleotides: TGTGCCAGCAGCAAGACTAGCGGCACAGATACGCAGTATTTT. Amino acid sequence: CASSKTSGTDTQYF. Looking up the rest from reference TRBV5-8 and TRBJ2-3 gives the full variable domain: EAGVTQSPTHLIKTRGQQATLRCSPISGHTSVYWYQQALGLGLQFLLWYDEGEERNRGNFPPRFSGRQFPNYSSELNVNALELEDSALYLCASSKTSGTDTQYFGPGTRLTVL.

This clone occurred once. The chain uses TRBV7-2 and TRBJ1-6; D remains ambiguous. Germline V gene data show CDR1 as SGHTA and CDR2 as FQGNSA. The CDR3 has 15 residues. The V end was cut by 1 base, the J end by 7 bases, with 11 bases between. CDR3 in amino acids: CASSLGPRGNSPLHF. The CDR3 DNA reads TGTGCCAGCAGCTTAGGCCCCCGCGGGAATTCACCCCTCCACTTT.

The CDR3 protein is CASSLDYPNTGELFF. The DNA for the CDR3 is TGCGCCAGCAGCTTGGACTACCCCAACACCGGGGAGCTGTTTTTT. V usage is TRBV5-1 and J usage is TRBJ2-2; D not certain. The CDR3 is made up of 15 amino acids. V was pared by 0 bases and J by 2 bases, with 8 bases between. Germline V gene lookup returns CDR1 SGHRS and CDR2 YFSETQ.

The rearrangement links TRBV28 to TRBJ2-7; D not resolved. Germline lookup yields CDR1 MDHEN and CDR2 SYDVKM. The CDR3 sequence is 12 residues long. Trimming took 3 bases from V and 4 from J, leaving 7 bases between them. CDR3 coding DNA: TGTGCCAGCAGTTTGGGCATTTACGAGCAGTACTTC. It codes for CASSLGIYEQYF.

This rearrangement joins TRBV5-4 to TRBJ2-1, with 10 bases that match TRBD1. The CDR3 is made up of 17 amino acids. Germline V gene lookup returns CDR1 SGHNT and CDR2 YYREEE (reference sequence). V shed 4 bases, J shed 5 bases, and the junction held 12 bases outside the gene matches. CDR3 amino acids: CASSPGLTGTGDNEQFF. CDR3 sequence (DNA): TGTGCCAGCAGCCCGGGGTTAACCGGGACAGGGGACAATGAGCAGTTCTTC.

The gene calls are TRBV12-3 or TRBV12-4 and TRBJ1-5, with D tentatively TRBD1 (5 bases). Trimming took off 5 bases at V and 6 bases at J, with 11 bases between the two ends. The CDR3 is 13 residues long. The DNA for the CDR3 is TGTGCCAGCAGTCCCGGGGGGGGTCAGCCCCAGCATTTT. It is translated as CASSPGGGQPQHF.

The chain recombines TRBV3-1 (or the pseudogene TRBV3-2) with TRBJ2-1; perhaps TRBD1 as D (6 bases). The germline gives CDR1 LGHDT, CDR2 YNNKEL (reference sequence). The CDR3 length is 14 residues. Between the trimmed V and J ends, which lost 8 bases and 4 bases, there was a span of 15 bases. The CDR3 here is CASSSGDIYNEQFF. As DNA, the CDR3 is TGTGCCAGCTCGTCAGGGGACATATACAATGAGCAGTTCTTC.